These 32 T cell receptor beta chains were sequenced from one sample in a study of blood T cell repertoires in COVID-19. Sequencing was performed with immunoSEQ multiplex PCR; in TCRdb, only in-frame clones are kept and a portion is missing. The sample holds 310,000 or so clones, around 90% seen once. Sequencing was performed on PBMCs or T cells enriched from blood (not recorded which). These receptors all come from a woman younger than 30 with acute COVID-19.

V and J are TRBV6-4 and TRBJ1-5; D perhaps matches TRBD1 (6 bases). The germline V gene has CDR1 MRHNA and CDR2 SNTAGT. The CDR3 length is 16 residues. V was trimmed by 7 bases and J by 5 bases, leaving 21 bases between them. CDR3 bases: TGTGCCAGCACCCGTTTACCCCCGGGGACACATCAGCCCCAGCATTTT. Translated: CASTRLPPGTHQPQHF.

The chain recombines TRBV19 with TRBJ1-5; D uncertain. This CDR3 has 13 amino acids. Trimming shortened V by 5 bases and J by 2 bases, and 7 bases separated the two germline ends. Germline V lookup: CDR1 LNHDA, CDR2 SQIVND (reference sequence). CDR3 bases: TGTGCCAGTAGTCCAAGAGGCAATCAGCCCCAGCATTTT. It translates to CASSPRGNQPQHF.

The rearrangement uses TRBV5-1 and TRBJ2-2; D possibly corresponds to TRBD1 (5 bases). V lost 1 base and J 0 bases, leaving 13 bases between the germline ends. The CDR3 is made up of 17 amino acids. The germline CDR1 and CDR2 sequences are SGHRS and YFSETQ. The CDR3 reads CASSLFFAGSNTGELFF. The CDR3 coding sequence is TGCGCCAGCAGCTTGTTTTTCGCAGGGTCGAACACCGGGGAGCTGTTTTTT. The full variable domain, with the rest looked up from reference TRBV5-1 and TRBJ2-2, is KAGVTQTPRYLIKTRGQQVTLSCSPISGHRSVSWYQQTPGQGLQFLFEYFSETQRNKGNFPGRFSGRQFSNSRSEMNVSTLELGDSALYLCASSLFFAGSNTGELFFGEGSRLTVL.

The chain employs TRBV30 and TRBJ2-7; TRBD1 is a possible D gene (5 bases). V was clipped by 0 bases and J by 10 bases, with 10 bases between them. The CDR3 is 11 amino acids. Germline CDR1 and CDR2: GTSNPN and SVGIG (reference sequence). The CDR3 DNA reads as TGTGCCTGGAGTGTAGCGACAGACCAGTACTTC. Protein: CAWSVATDQYF.

This clone was detected many times. J is TRBJ2-7 and V is TRBV7-8; 9 positions match TRBD1. CDR1 and CDR2 from the germline V gene are SGHVS and FQNEAQ. The CDR3 is 15 residues long. Trimming at V came to 5 bases and at J to 1 base, leaving 6 bases not matched to a gene. CDR3 amino acids: CASSRSGTGSYEQYF. The CDR3 nucleotides are TGTGCCAGCAGCCGGTCCGGGACAGGGTCCTACGAGCAGTACTTC.

V and J are TRBV6-5 and TRBJ1-2; tentatively, D is TRBD1 (6 bases). Germline V gene sequence: CDR1 MNHEY, CDR2 SVGAGI. Trimming cost V 6 bases and J 4 bases, with 12 bases left between them. This CDR3 has 13 residues. The CDR3 sequence: CASRNTGPYGYTF. In DNA form, the CDR3 reads TGTGCCAGCAGGAATACAGGGCCCTATGGCTACACCTTC.

This sequence joins TRBV3-1 (or the pseudogene TRBV3-2) and TRBJ2-3; a possible D gene is TRBD2 (5 bases). Trimming removed 4 bases from V and 0 bases from J, with 14 bases in between. This CDR3 comprises 16 residues. Germline CDR1 and CDR2: LGHDT and YNNKEL (reference sequence). This CDR3 is CASSPRWERSTDTQYF. DNA for the CDR3: TGTGCCAGCAGCCCGAGGTGGGAGAGAAGCACAGATACGCAGTATTTT.

The chain is built from TRBV24-1 and TRBJ1-2; D not resolved. V dropped 5 bases and J dropped 2 bases, with 8 bases sitting between them. Germline V gene sequence: CDR1 KGHDR, CDR2 SFDVKD. The CDR3 length is 13 residues. The DNA of the CDR3 is TGTGCCACCAGTGTTGGGCAAAACTATGGCTACACCTTC. It specifies CATSVGQNYGYTF.

The rearrangement joins TRBV28 to TRBJ2-7; TRBD2 agrees at 8 bases. The trim removed 2 bases at V and 3 bases at J, leaving 9 bases unmatched. The CDR3 length is 16 residues. Germline V lookup: CDR1 MDHEN, CDR2 SYDVKM. DNA of the CDR3: TGTGCCAGCAGTTTAGTGGGAGCGGGAGAGGGCTACGAGCAGTACTTC. Translation gives CASSLVGAGEGYEQYF.

The CDR3 spells CASSLILGLHGYTF. DNA of the CDR3: TGTGCCAGCAGTTTAATTTTGGGGCTCCATGGCTACACCTTC. The chain carries TRBV28 and TRBJ1-2; TRBD1 is a possible D gene (5 bases). Germline V lookup: CDR1 MDHEN, CDR2 SYDVKM. Trimming pared 2 bases from V and 6 bases from J, leaving 13 bases between. The CDR3 sequence is 14 residues long.

The J gene is TRBJ2-1, the V gene TRBV3-1 (or the pseudogene TRBV3-2); D might be TRBD2 (5 bases). Germline V gives CDR1 LGHDT, CDR2 YNNKEL (reference sequence). The CDR3 totals 15 residues. With 0 bases removed from V and 6 bases from J, the gap between germline ends came to 12 bases. The CDR3 region has the DNA TGTGCCAGCAGCCAAGATCGGGGTCGGTTCAATGAGCAGTTCTTC. Protein: CASSQDRGRFNEQFF.

This chain links TRBV7-9 with TRBJ1-4; D unclear. V was pared by 2 bases and J by 6 bases, with 10 bases between. Germline V gene lookup returns CDR1 SEHNR and CDR2 FQNEAQ (reference sequence). CDR3 length equals 14 residues. In DNA, the CDR3 is TGTGCCAGCAGCTTAATAGGTGGAGATGAAAAACTGTTTTTT. The encoded protein is CASSLIGGDEKLFF. The full variable domain, with the rest looked up from reference TRBV7-9 and TRBJ1-4, is DTGVSQNPRHKITKRGQNVTFRCDPISEHNRLYWYRQTLGQGPEFLTYFQNEAQLEKSRLLSDRFSAERPKGSFSTLEIQRTEQGDSAMYLCASSLIGGDEKLFFGSGTQLSVL.

V is TRBV19 and J is TRBJ2-3; 13 bases agree with TRBD2. V was clipped by 5 bases and J by 5 bases; unmatched bases: 7. Germline V gene lookup returns CDR1 LNHDA and CDR2 SQIVND (reference sequence). The CDR3 is made up of 16 amino acids. CDR3 sequence reads: CASSSGLAGVLDTQYF. In DNA form, the CDR3 reads TGTGCCAGTAGTTCCGGACTAGCGGGAGTATTAGATACGCAGTATTTT.

For the CDR3, the DNA is TGCAGCGTTGAAGATGGAGGAGCTGGGGCCAACGTCCTGACTTTC. Residues: CSVEDGGAGANVLTF. The chain links TRBV29-1 to TRBJ2-6; perhaps TRBD2 as D (5 bases). The V end lost 0 bases, the J end lost 2 bases, and 8 bases lay between the germline ends. In germline, CDR1 is SQVTM, CDR2 ANQGSEA. This CDR3 is built from 15 residues.

The chain joins TRBV27 to TRBJ1-6; 7 nucleotides agree with TRBD1. After removal of 4 bases from V and 9 bases from J, the junction contained 3 bases not matched to a gene. The germline CDR1 and CDR2 sequences are MNHEY and SMNVEV (reference sequence). This CDR3 spans 13 amino acids. DNA for the CDR3: TGTGCCAGCAGTTCGGCAGGGGGTTCACCCCTCCACTTT. Translating gives CASSSAGGSPLHF.

V is TRBV7-6 and J is TRBJ2-3, with 7 bases matching TRBD2. Germline lookup yields CDR1 SGHVS and CDR2 FNYEAQ. V lost 5 bases and J lost 0; bases outside the gene matches: 5. This CDR3 comprises 15 residues. This CDR3 reads CASSRLAGSTDTQYF. For the CDR3, the DNA is TGTGCCAGCAGCCGTTTAGCGGGTAGCACAGATACGCAGTATTTT.

This rearrangement joins TRBV5-1 to TRBJ2-1, with D perhaps TRBD2 (5 bases). This CDR3 contains 14 residues. V shed 3 bases and J shed 6 bases, with 13 bases lying between them. Germline CDR1 and CDR2: SGHRS and YFSETQ. The CDR3 reads CASSYGVASNEQFF. As DNA, the CDR3 is TGCGCCAGCAGCTACGGAGTAGCGAGCAATGAGCAGTTCTTC.

The V gene is TRBV5-4, the J gene TRBJ1-1; D is ambiguous. V was trimmed by 0 bases and J by 6 bases, leaving 9 bases between them. The CDR3 length is 13 residues. Germline assignment: CDR1 SGHNT and CDR2 YYREEE (reference sequence). The CDR3 nucleotides are TGTGCCAGCAGCTTGGCGGGGATCCCTGAAGCTTTCTTT. Residues: CASSLAGIPEAFF.

The chain links TRBV7-2 to TRBJ1-1; 8 bases fit TRBD1. J gave up 4 bases and V 5 bases, and 9 bases lay outside the gene matches. Germline assignment: CDR1 SGHTA and CDR2 FQGNSA. CDR3 length: 15 residues. CDR3 in DNA: TGTGCCAGCAGCCCTATAGGACAGGGAGGCACTGAAGCTTTCTTT. It encodes CASSPIGQGGTEAFF.

The chain uses TRBV5-5 and TRBJ2-7; no reliable D call. CDR3 length: 14 amino acids. Per the germline V gene, CDR1 is SGHKS and CDR2 is YYEKEE (reference sequence). V was trimmed by 2 bases and J by 4 bases, leaving 13 bases between them. The CDR3 spells CASSFQAGYYEQYF. The CDR3 DNA reads TGTGCCAGCAGCTTTCAGGCAGGATATTACGAGCAGTACTTC.

The rearrangement joins TRBV18 to TRBJ2-2, with 8 positions matching TRBD2. This CDR3 has 16 residues. Germline loops: CDR1 KGHSH, CDR2 LQKENI. J was trimmed by 0 bases and V by 1 base; bases with no gene match: 1. The CDR3 is CASSPQGLANTGELFF. CDR3 bases: TGTGCCAGCTCACCACAGGGACTAGCGAACACCGGGGAGCTGTTTTTT.

This chain connects TRBV5-4 to TRBJ2-7; TRBD1 might be the D (5 bases). Looked up from germline, CDR1 is SGHNT and CDR2 is YYREEE (reference sequence). The CDR3 length is 14 residues. The V and J ends lost 2 bases and 2 bases respectively, with 11 bases between them. CDR3 loop: CASSLSGSTYEQYF. CDR3 DNA sequence: TGTGCCAGCAGCTTATCAGGGTCCACCTACGAGCAGTACTTC.

The CDR3 reads CASSLTGYNEQFF. CDR3 bases: TGTGCCAGCAGCTTGACAGGCTACAATGAGCAGTTCTTC. V and J are TRBV11-1 and TRBJ2-1; D is possibly TRBD1 (6 bases). Trimming stripped 3 bases from V and 3 bases from J, with 6 bases between. Germline V lookup: CDR1 SGHAT, CDR2 FQDESV (reference sequence). The CDR3 is 13 residues long.

V usage is TRBV28 and J usage is TRBJ2-1, with TRBD2 identical over 8 bases. The CDR3 spans 16 residues. Unmatched junction bases numbered 8, after V lost 5 bases and J lost 2 bases. CDR1 MDHEN and CDR2 SYDVKM come from the germline V gene. In nucleotides, the CDR3 is TGTGCCAGCAGTCAAGCCACTAGCGGAGCCTACAATGAGCAGTTCTTC. The encoded protein is CASSQATSGAYNEQFF.

The chain couples TRBV19 to TRBJ2-2; 15 bases agree with TRBD2. The V and J ends lost 4 bases and 4 bases, in that order; junction bases with no gene match: 4. Germline CDR1 reads LNHDA; CDR2 reads SQIVND (reference sequence). This CDR3 has 17 residues. CDR3 loop: CASSRTSGRAGTGELFF. The CDR3 coding sequence is TGTGCCAGTAGTAGGACTAGCGGGAGGGCTGGCACCGGGGAGCTGTTTTTT.

The V call is TRBV3-1 (or the pseudogene TRBV3-2), the J call TRBJ2-1, with D unresolved. Deletions cut 0 bases from V and 4 bases from J, with 16 bases between. Germline V gene sequence: CDR1 LGHDT, CDR2 YNNKEL (reference sequence). The CDR3 length is 17 residues. CDR3 residues: CASSQDPLLAAYNEQFF. CDR3 nucleotides: TGTGCCAGCAGCCAAGATCCCCTATTAGCAGCGTACAATGAGCAGTTCTTC.

The gene calls are TRBV11-3 and TRBJ2-1; no firm D call. Trimming pared 5 bases from V and 5 bases from J, leaving 16 bases between. Germline CDR1 and CDR2: SGHNT and YENEEA. The CDR3 covers 15 residues. CDR3 protein: CASSLSYEVDNEQFF. In DNA form, the CDR3 reads TGTGCCAGCAGCCTAAGTTATGAGGTTGACAATGAGCAGTTCTTC.

This clone has at least ten counts. The chain carries TRBV4-1 and TRBJ1-1; 7 nucleotides line up with TRBD1. The germline V gene has CDR1 MGHRA and CDR2 YSYEKL. V dropped 3 bases and J dropped 4; count of bases not matched to a gene: 2. The CDR3 extends over 13 amino acids. The DNA of the CDR3 is TGCGCCAGCAGCCACCCAGGGGGCACTGAAGCTTTCTTT. This encodes CASSHPGGTEAFF.

V usage is TRBV7-9 and J usage is TRBJ2-7; 9 nucleotides match TRBD2. CDR3 length: 15 amino acids. The ends lost 5 bases at V and 0 bases at J; junction bases unmatched: 5. Germline lookup yields CDR1 SEHNR and CDR2 FQNEAQ (reference sequence). The CDR3, as DNA: TGTGCCAGCAGCCCTTGGACTAGCGACTCCTACGAGCAGTACTTC. Protein: CASSPWTSDSYEQYF.

A remark on this clone: The same CDR3 is also encoded by other DNA sequences in this sample. The rearrangement uses TRBV7-9 and TRBJ1-1; no clear D. The V and J ends lost 3 bases and 1 base respectively, with 6 bases between them. CDR3 length: 13 amino acids. Germline V gives CDR1 SEHNR, CDR2 FQNEAQ (reference sequence). The CDR3 loop is CASSFSGNTEAFF. The CDR3 region has the DNA TGTGCCAGCAGCTTTTCGGGGAACACTGAAGCTTTCTTT.

This chain uses TRBV7-8 with TRBJ2-1; no clear D gene. The V gene lost 4 bases and the J gene lost 0 bases, with 10 bases spanning the gap. This CDR3 region has 15 residues. Germline V gene data show CDR1 as SGHVS and CDR2 as FQNEAQ. The CDR3 sequence is CASSSTLSSYNEQFF. The DNA of the CDR3 is TGTGCCAGCAGCTCGACACTGAGCTCCTACAATGAGCAGTTCTTC.

This clone showed up just a few times. This rearrangement joins TRBV5-1 to TRBJ1-2; weak D call: TRBD1 (5 bases). Trimming pared 2 bases from V and 5 bases from J, leaving 7 bases between. Per the germline V gene, CDR1 is SGHRS and CDR2 is YFSETQ. This CDR3 region has 12 residues. CDR3 in DNA: TGCGCCAGCAGCTTCCAGGGTTATGGCTACACCTTC. It codes for CASSFQGYGYTF. Drawing the rest from reference TRBV5-1 and TRBJ1-2, the complete variable domain is KAGVTQTPRYLIKTRGQQVTLSCSPISGHRSVSWYQQTPGQGLQFLFEYFSETQRNKGNFPGRFSGRQFSNSRSEMNVSTLELGDSALYLCASSFQGYGYTFGSGTRLTVV.